The 22 T cell receptor beta chains in this list originate from one sample, sequenced in a study of early T cells in non-severe SARS-CoV-2 infection. TCRdb analysed the 5' RACE reads with MiXCR anew, one entry per CDR3 protein. The repertoire holds 25,000 to 30,000 distinct CDR3 sequences, with about 6.1% as singletons. Sequencing used whole blood. Receptors were obtained from an adult who was a healthcare worker with PCR-confirmed SARS-CoV-2 infection or an uninfected control (not recorded which).

This chain uses TRBV28 with TRBJ1-2, with 9 bases that match TRBD1. After removal of 0 bases from V and 7 bases from J, the junction contained 12 bases not matched to a gene. The CDR3 has 17 residues. Germline assignment: CDR1 MDHEN and CDR2 SYDVKM. The CDR3 spells CASSLWGEGTGFSGYTF. The DNA of the CDR3 is TGTGCCAGCAGTTTATGGGGGGAAGGGACAGGGTTCTCTGGCTACACCTTC.

This clonotype was detected many times. V is TRBV5-1 and J is TRBJ1-1; TRBD1 matches 8 bases. J lost 5 bases, V lost 5 bases, and 8 bases had no gene match. CDR1 SGHRS and CDR2 YFSETQ come from the germline V gene. This CDR3 comprises 14 residues. CDR3 residues: CASRGQGAGTEAFF. Written as DNA, the CDR3 is TGCGCCAGCAGGGGGCAGGGGGCCGGGACTGAAGCTTTCTTT. The full variable domain, its missing parts supplied by reference TRBV5-1 and TRBJ1-1, is KAGVTQTPRYLIKTRGQQVTLSCSPISGHRSVSWYQQTPGQGLQFLFEYFSETQRNKGNFPGRFSGRQFSNSRSEMNVSTLELGDSALYLCASRGQGAGTEAFFGQGTRLTVV.

The chain carries TRBV7-2 and TRBJ1-1; 7 bases fit TRBD1. Unmatched junction bases numbered 8, after V lost 5 bases and J lost 5 bases. The CDR3 is 14 amino acids. CDR1 and CDR2 (germline): SGHTA, FQGNSA. CDR3 in amino acids: CASSRQGRSTEAFF. For the CDR3, the DNA is TGTGCCAGCAGCAGACAGGGAAGAAGTACTGAAGCTTTCTTT.

This clonotype was counted a few times. V is TRBV7-2 and J is TRBJ1-3; no clear D gene. The CDR3 spans 13 residues. Germline V gene data show CDR1 as SGHTA and CDR2 as FQGNSA. V dropped 4 bases and J dropped 2 bases, with 6 bases sitting between them. The CDR3, as DNA: TGTGCCAGCAGCTCCGATCCTGGAAACACCATATATTTT. It translates to CASSSDPGNTIYF. The full variable domain, rest sourced from reference TRBV7-2 and TRBJ1-3, is GAGVSQSPSNKVTEKGKDVELRCDPISGHTALYWYRQSLGQGLEFLIYFQGNSAPDKSGLPSDRFSAERTGGSVSTLTIQRTQQEDSAVYLCASSSDPGNTIYFGEGSWLTVV.

Remarks on this clonotype: One base away lies a much larger clone, so this may be a sequencing read error. V gene TRBV7-9 combines with J gene TRBJ2-1; 8 positions match TRBD1. The CDR3 loop spans 14 amino acids. V gave up 0 bases and J gave up 7 bases; unmatched junction bases: 2. Germline V lookup: CDR1 SEHNR, CDR2 FQNEAQ (reference sequence). DNA of the CDR3: TGTGCCAGCAGCTTAGCGGACAGGGTAAATGAGCAGTTCTTC. Amino acid sequence: CASSLADRVNEQFF. Filled out from reference TRBV7-9 and TRBJ2-1, the complete variable domain reads DTGVSQNPRHKITKRGQNVTFRCDPISEHNRLYWYRQTLGQGPEFLTYFQNEAQLEKSRLLSDRFSAERPKGSFSTLEIQRTEQGDSAMYLCASSLADRVNEQFFGPGTRLTVL.

This clonotype was picked up a small number of times. The chain uses TRBV7-3 and TRBJ2-5; D tentatively reads TRBD1 or TRBD2 (5 bases each). The CDR3 totals 13 residues. The germline CDR1 and CDR2 sequences are SGHTA and FQGTGA. V dropped 5 bases and J dropped 5 bases, with 12 bases sitting between them. As DNA, the CDR3 is TGTGCCAGCAGCCGGTGGGGGACGGAGACCCAGTACTTC. Protein product: CASSRWGTETQYF.

This clonotype was seen repeatedly, ten times or more. The V and J genes are TRBV5-1 and TRBJ1-5, with D uncertain. Germline V gene data show CDR1 as SGHRS and CDR2 as YFSETQ. The CDR3 spans 13 residues. V was cut by 2 bases and J by 3 bases, with 6 bases left in between. The CDR3 spells CASSFDPNQPQHF. CDR3 nucleotides: TGCGCCAGCAGCTTCGACCCCAATCAGCCCCAGCATTTT.

The chain employs TRBV9 and TRBJ2-2; weak D call: TRBD1 (6 bases). V was cut by 0 bases and J by 5 bases, with 11 bases left in between. This CDR3 region has 15 residues. The germline V gene has CDR1 SGDLS and CDR2 YYNGEE. CDR3 in DNA: TGTGCCAGCAGCGTAGTTGGACAGAAGACCGGGGAGCTGTTTTTT. The encoded protein is CASSVVGQKTGELFF.

Ten or more counts support this clonotype. V is TRBV30 and J is TRBJ1-1, with D possibly being TRBD1 (5 bases). Germline-derived CDR1 and CDR2 are GTSNPN and SVGIG (reference sequence). This CDR3 has 14 amino acids. V shed 1 base and J shed 9 bases, with 18 bases lying between them. The CDR3 spells CAWSGSSFGTKAFF. The CDR3 DNA is TGTGCCTGGAGTGGTTCGTCCTTTGGGACGAAAGCTTTCTTT.

This clonotype has at least ten counts. V is TRBV29-1 and J is TRBJ2-1, with TRBD1 matching 8 bases. Germline V gene data show CDR1 as SQVTM and CDR2 as ANQGSEA. The CDR3 length is 12 residues. Trimming took 7 bases from V and 7 from J; bases not matched to a gene: 6. The CDR3 DNA is TGCAGCGGGCAGGGGGCGCTGAATGAGCAGTTCTTC. Protein sequence: CSGQGALNEQFF.

This clonotype was counted between two and nine times. The chain combines TRBV5-6 with TRBJ2-5, with unresolved D. Germline V gene sequence: CDR1 SGHDT, CDR2 YYEEEE. V shed 1 base and J shed 3 bases, with 10 bases lying between them. The CDR3 has 14 residues. Written as DNA, the CDR3 is TGTGCCAGCAGCTTGTTCGGCTCCGAAGAGACCCAGTACTTC. Protein: CASSLFGSEETQYF.

This clonotype has a count of ten or more. The chain couples TRBV5-4 to TRBJ1-1; D gene uncertain. V lost 4 bases and J 11 bases, leaving 18 bases between the germline ends. Germline V lookup: CDR1 SGHNT, CDR2 YYREEE (reference sequence). The CDR3 covers 13 residues. The CDR3 here is CASSHDGPGWAFF. In DNA, the CDR3 is TGTGCCAGCAGCCACGATGGCCCGGGGTGGGCTTTCTTT.

This clonotype was counted many times. The V and J genes are TRBV20-1 and TRBJ2-5; 16 bases fit TRBD2. Losses at the gene ends were 6 bases for V and 5 bases for J; bases not matched to a gene: 12. This CDR3 has 17 amino acids. The V gene's germline CDR1 is DFQATT and CDR2 SNEGSKA (reference sequence). CDR3 DNA: TGCAGTGCACCACCCGGGACTAGCGGGGGGGCAGACGAGACCCAGTACTTC. It translates to CSAPPGTSGGADETQYF.

The V call is TRBV2, the J call TRBJ1-4, with D hard to call. CDR3 length: 13 amino acids. In germline, CDR1 is SNHLY, CDR2 FYNNEI. Deletions cut 1 base from V and 8 bases from J, with 8 bases between. The CDR3 protein is CASSEGSGEKLFF. In DNA form, the CDR3 reads TGTGCCAGCAGTGAAGGTTCCGGCGAAAAACTGTTTTTT.

This clonotype was recorded many times. The CDR3 region has the DNA TGTGCCAGCAGCCAAGATCTGGGAAACACCATATATTTT. Protein sequence: CASSQDLGNTIYF. The V and J genes are TRBV3-1 and TRBJ1-3; no clear D gene. Germline CDR1 and CDR2: LGHDT and YNNKEL (reference sequence). The CDR3 has 13 residues. V shed 0 bases and J shed 4 bases, with 4 bases lying between them. The whole variable domain, remainder taken from reference TRBV3-1 and TRBJ1-3, is DTAVSQTPKYLVTQMGNDKSIKCEQNLGHDTMYWYKQDSKKFLKIMFSYNNKELIINETVPNRFSPKSPDKAHLNLHINSLELGDSAVYFCASSQDLGNTIYFGEGSWLTVV.

This chain uses TRBV20-1 with TRBJ1-5; perhaps TRBD1 as D (6 bases). Trimming removed 0 bases from V and 0 bases from J, with 15 bases in between. The CDR3 has 17 residues. The germline V gene encodes CDR1 DFQATT and CDR2 SNEGSKA (reference sequence). The DNA of the CDR3 is TGCAGTGCTAGAGATATAAACGGACAGCGTAGCAATCAGCCCCAGCATTTT. This sequence encodes CSARDINGQRSNQPQHF.

This clonotype is categorized as medium-sized. This chain links TRBV7-2 with TRBJ2-5; 8 positions agree with TRBD2. Germline trimming cut 6 bases from V and 4 bases from J; bases unmatched to any gene: 10. Germline values: CDR1 SGHTA, CDR2 FQGNSA. The CDR3 runs 15 residues. CDR3 bases: TGTGCCAGCAGGAAAGCGGGGGCAGGTGGAGAGACCCAGTACTTC. This translates into CASRKAGAGGETQYF.

This clonotype was seen ten or more times. V gene TRBV7-2 combines with J gene TRBJ2-3; TRBD2 agrees at 11 bases. The CDR3 contains 16 residues. The V and J ends lost 3 bases and 5 bases, in that order; junction bases with no gene match: 7. The germline V gene encodes CDR1 SGHTA and CDR2 FQGNSA. This chain's CDR3 is CASSLWGLAVGDTQYF. Written as DNA, the CDR3 is TGTGCCAGCAGCTTGTGGGGACTAGCGGTGGGAGATACGCAGTATTTT.

In its sample, this clonotype was seen many times. The rearrangement joins TRBV6-2 or TRBV6-3 to TRBJ2-7, with TRBD2 as a possible D gene (5 bases). Germline V gene lookup returns CDR1 MNHEY and CDR2 SVGEGT. Trimming removed 7 bases from V and 2 bases from J, with 9 bases in between. The CDR3 contains 12 residues. This CDR3 reads CASMGAAYEQYF. CDR3 bases: TGTGCCAGCATGGGAGCGGCCTACGAGCAGTACTTC.

This clonotype came up a few times. The chain links TRBV4-2 to TRBJ2-2; the D gene is possibly TRBD2 (6 bases). The CDR3 totals 16 residues. From germline, CDR1 is LGHNA and CDR2 YNFKEQ. The V and J ends lost 5 bases and 5 bases respectively, with 18 bases between them. The CDR3 DNA follows: TGTGCCAGCAGCGCCCGCCCGACCCGGGGGACCGGGGAGCTGTTTTTT. Encoded protein: CASSARPTRGTGELFF.

This clonotype occurred many times. The CDR3 coding sequence is TGTGCCAGCAGTTTCCGTACGGAGACAGGGGCGAATGAGCAGTTCTTC. This codes for CASSFRTETGANEQFF. The chain joins TRBV28 to TRBJ2-1, with 8 bases identical to TRBD1. Germline CDR1 and CDR2: MDHEN and SYDVKM. CDR3 length: 16 amino acids. After removal of 3 bases from V and 7 bases from J, the junction contained 11 bases not matched to a gene.

This clonotype was counted between two and nine times. The chain couples TRBV11-2 to TRBJ2-1; TRBD2 agrees at 10 bases. The CDR3 totals 17 residues. Germline trimming cut 2 bases from V and 7 bases from J; bases unmatched to any gene: 11. Germline V CDR1 and CDR2: SGHAT, FQNNGV. CDR3 DNA sequence: TGTGCCAGCAGCTTATATATTACTAGCGGGGAACCAAATGAGCAGTTCTTC. Translated, it gives CASSLYITSGEPNEQFF. Using reference TRBV11-2 and TRBJ2-1 for the parts outside the CDR3, the full variable domain is EAGVAQSPRYKIIEKRQSVAFWCNPISGHATLYWYQQILGQGPKLLIQFQNNGVVDDSQLPKDRFSAERLKGVDSTLKIQPAKLEDSAVYLCASSLYITSGEPNEQFFGPGTRLTVL.